The 9 T cell receptor beta chains below all came from one sample that was sequenced in a study of beta chain features in type 1 diabetes. The isolated RNA, all of it, was reverse transcribed, so expressed TCRB transcripts were what got sequenced. Produced via immunoSEQ multiplex PCR; TCRdb's table is partial and in-frame only. The sample lists hundreds of thousands of clones, over 10% occurring once. The sequencing sample was made of naive CD4+ T cells from blood. Receptors were obtained from a man aged 18 to 30 in good health.

The chain has TRBV5-6 and TRBJ2-4; TRBD2 agrees at 13 bases. The CDR3 has 12 amino acids. V gave up 1 base and J gave up 14 bases; unmatched junction bases: 0. Germline CDR1 is SGHDT and CDR2 is YYEEEE. CDR3 residues: CASSLTSGREYF. CDR3 DNA: TGTGCCAGCAGCTTGACTAGCGGGAGGGAGTACTTC.

The chain has TRBV28 and TRBJ1-2; a weak D match, TRBD1 (6 bases). Looked up from germline, CDR1 is MDHEN and CDR2 is SYDVKM. Between the trimmed V and J ends, which lost 5 bases and 4 bases, there was a span of 14 bases. The CDR3 has 14 residues. In DNA form, the CDR3 reads TGTGCCAGCAGTGGGGGGGGGCGAGGCTATGGCTACACCTTC. Protein sequence: CASSGGGRGYGYTF.

A few counts support this clone. This chain joins TRBV28 and TRBJ2-1; the match to TRBD2 covers 10 bases. Germline assignment: CDR1 MDHEN and CDR2 SYDVKM. The trim removed 11 bases at V and 12 bases at J, leaving 16 bases unmatched. The CDR3 is 14 amino acids. This chain's CDR3 is CASLASGSSIRQFF. The CDR3 coding sequence is TGTGCCTCTTTAGCTAGCGGGAGTTCGATCCGGCAGTTCTTC.

This sequence joins TRBV7-6 and TRBJ2-1; weak D call: TRBD2 (6 bases). CDR3 length: 16 residues. Germline CDR1 is SGHVS and CDR2 is FNYEAQ. Trimming took 5 bases from V and 0 from J, leaving 14 bases between them. The CDR3 region has the DNA TGTGCCAGCAGCCCTCGCCCGACTAGCTCCTACAATGAGCAGTTCTTC. The encoded protein is CASSPRPTSSYNEQFF. The variable domain in full, completed from reference TRBV7-6 and TRBJ2-1, reads GAGVSQSPRYKVTKRGQDVALRCDPISGHVSLYWYRQALGQGPEFLTYFNYEAQQDKSGLPNDRFSAERPEGSISTLTIQRTEQRDSAMYRCASSPRPTSSYNEQFFGPGTRLTVL.

The sample holds a few counts of this clone. The chain joins TRBV2 to TRBJ1-2; D not resolved. The germline V and J ends were trimmed by 0 bases and 8 bases, with 10 bases remaining between them. The CDR3 runs to 13 residues. Germline V gene lookup returns CDR1 SNHLY and CDR2 FYNNEI. The CDR3 protein is CASSEAIGVGYTF. CDR3 DNA sequence: TGTGCCAGCAGTGAAGCTATAGGAGTCGGCTACACCTTC.

This clone has just a few counts. The rearrangement joins TRBV7-2 to TRBJ2-1, with 9 bases that match TRBD1. Germline assignment: CDR1 SGHTA and CDR2 FQGNSA. V gave up 5 bases and J gave up 7 bases; unmatched junction bases: 15. This CDR3 region has 17 residues. The CDR3 DNA follows: TGTGCCAGCAGCACACGATATACGGGACAGGGTAAAAATGAGCAGTTCTTC. Amino acids: CASSTRYTGQGKNEQFF.

There are a few counts of this clone. CDR3: CASSHRKSGDRTFDGYTF. DNA of the CDR3: TGCGCCAGCAGCCACCGCAAATCGGGGGACAGGACCTTCGATGGCTACACCTTC. V usage is TRBV4-3 and J usage is TRBJ1-2; 8 nucleotides line up with TRBD1. CDR3 size: 18 residues. CDR1 is LGHNA, CDR2 YSLEER, per germline. V dropped 3 bases and J dropped 6; count of bases not matched to a gene: 18.

This chain links TRBV28 with TRBJ2-7, with TRBD2 matching 7 bases. There are 17 residues in the CDR3. J was trimmed by 1 base and V by 3 bases; bases with no gene match: 12. Germline loops: CDR1 MDHEN, CDR2 SYDVKM. The CDR3 loop reads CASSFPGLDTFSYEQYF. As DNA, the CDR3 is TGTGCCAGCAGTTTCCCTGGACTAGACACCTTTTCCTACGAGCAGTACTTC. The full variable domain, with the rest looked up from reference TRBV28 and TRBJ2-7, is DVKVTQSSRYLVKRTGEKVFLECVQDMDHENMFWYRQDPGLGLRLIYFSYDVKMKEKGDIPEGYSVSREKKERFSLILESASTNQTSMYLCASSFPGLDTFSYEQYFGPGTRLTVT.

The chain recombines TRBV9 with TRBJ1-2; D ambiguous. The CDR3 has 13 residues. Trimming removed 0 bases from V and 8 bases from J, with 11 bases in between. Germline V lookup: CDR1 SGDLS, CDR2 YYNGEE. The DNA for the CDR3 is TGTGCCAGCAGCGTAGACGGCACGGGAGGCTACACCTTC. Translated, it gives CASSVDGTGGYTF.